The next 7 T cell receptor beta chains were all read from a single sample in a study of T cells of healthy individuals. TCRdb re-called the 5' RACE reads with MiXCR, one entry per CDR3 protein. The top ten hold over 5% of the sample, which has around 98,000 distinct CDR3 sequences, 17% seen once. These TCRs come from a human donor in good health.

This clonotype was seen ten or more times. The CDR3 spells CSVADGGASGNTIYF. CDR3 sequence (DNA): TGCAGCGTTGCGGATGGGGGCGCTTCTGGAAACACCATATATTTT. The chain links TRBV29-1 to TRBJ1-3; tentative D call: TRBD1 (6 bases). Trimming took off 4 bases at V and 1 base at J, with 14 bases between the two ends. The germline V gene encodes CDR1 SQVTM and CDR2 ANQGSEA. There are 15 residues in the CDR3.

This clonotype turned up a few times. The CDR3 loop reads CASSSLSGSSYEQYF. As DNA, the CDR3 is TGTGCCAGCAGCTCACTTAGCGGAAGCTCCTACGAGCAGTACTTC. This chain joins TRBV7-8 and TRBJ2-7; D possibly corresponds to TRBD2 (6 bases). V lost 4 bases and J lost 0, with 13 bases in between. The CDR3 runs to 15 residues. CDR1 and CDR2 from the germline V gene are SGHVS and FQNEAQ.

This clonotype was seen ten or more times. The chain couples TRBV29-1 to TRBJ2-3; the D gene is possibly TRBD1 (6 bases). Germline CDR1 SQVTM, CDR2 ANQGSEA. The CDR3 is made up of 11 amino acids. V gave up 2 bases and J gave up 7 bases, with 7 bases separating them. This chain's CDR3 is CSVEQGYTQYF. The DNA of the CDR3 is TGCAGCGTTGAACAGGGGTATACGCAGTATTTT.

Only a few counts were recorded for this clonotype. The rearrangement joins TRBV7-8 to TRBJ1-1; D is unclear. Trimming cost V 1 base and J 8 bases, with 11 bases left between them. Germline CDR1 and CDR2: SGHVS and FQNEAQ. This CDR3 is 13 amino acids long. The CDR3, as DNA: TGTGCCAGCAGCTTAGGACACGACCTAGAAGCTTTCTTT. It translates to CASSLGHDLEAFF.

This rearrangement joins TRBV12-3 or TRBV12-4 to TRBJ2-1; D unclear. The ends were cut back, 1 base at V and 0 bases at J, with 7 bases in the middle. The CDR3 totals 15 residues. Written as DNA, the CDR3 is TGTGCCAGCAGTTTAGTTCTGAGCTCCTACAATGAGCAGTTCTTC. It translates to CASSLVLSSYNEQFF.

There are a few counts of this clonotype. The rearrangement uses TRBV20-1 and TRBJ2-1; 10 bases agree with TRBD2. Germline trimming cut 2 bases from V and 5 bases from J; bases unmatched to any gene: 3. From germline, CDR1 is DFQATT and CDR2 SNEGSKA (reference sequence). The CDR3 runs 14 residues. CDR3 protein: CSARPAGGHNEQFF. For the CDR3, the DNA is TGCAGTGCTAGACCAGCGGGGGGGCACAATGAGCAGTTCTTC.

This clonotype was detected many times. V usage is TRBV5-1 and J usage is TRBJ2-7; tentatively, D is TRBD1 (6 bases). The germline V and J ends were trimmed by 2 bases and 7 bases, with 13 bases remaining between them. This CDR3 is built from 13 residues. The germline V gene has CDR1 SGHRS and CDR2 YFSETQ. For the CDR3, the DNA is TGCGCCAGCAGCTTCACACAGGGTGCGGAGCAGTACTTC. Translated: CASSFTQGAEQYF. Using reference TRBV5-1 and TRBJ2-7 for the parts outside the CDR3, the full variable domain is KAGVTQTPRYLIKTRGQQVTLSCSPISGHRSVSWYQQTPGQGLQFLFEYFSETQRNKGNFPGRFSGRQFSNSRSEMNVSTLELGDSALYLCASSFTQGAEQYFGPGTRLTVT.